This T cell receptor beta chain was sequenced in a study of cytomegalovirus exposure and HLA in healthy donors. Study at large: The roughly 130 validation repertoires used the same platform as the approximately 670 first-cohort repertoires (as reported by a later analysis). Study findings and constraints: The authors enumerated 150 to 200 TCR beta chains as linked to cytomegalovirus. The finding came from a later analysis; first-cohort TCR clusters tended to co-occur in the roughly 120 validation repertoires.

CDR1 and CDR2 (germline): LNHDA, SQIVND (reference sequence). The CDR3 is made up of 14 amino acids. Losses at the gene ends were 1 base for V and 7 bases for J; bases not matched to a gene: 6. Produced via immunoSEQ multiplex PCR; TCRdb's table is partial and in-frame only. The sample consists of roughly 50,000 clones, 80% to 95% of them appearing once. To note about this clone: Its target is not known.

While the first cohort had several hundred subjects, the donors belonged to the separate validation cohort of 100 to 150 subjects. The sequencing input was PBMCs. The origin of this receptor is a man aged 18-30 years in good health and CMV-seronegative. This rearrangement joins TRBV19 to TRBJ1-1; 7 positions match TRBD1. CDR3 amino acids: CASSIGQGAGEAFF. The CDR3 coding sequence is TGTGCCAGTAGTATAGGACAGGGAGCGGGTGAAGCTTTCTTT.